This T cell receptor beta chain appears in the sequencing data of a study of blood T cells in healthy people across ages. With 6 bases removed from V and 4 bases from J, the gap between germline ends came to 18 bases. Germline CDR1 reads SQVTM; CDR2 reads ANQGSEA. CDR3 length equals 14 residues. This clonotype was detected only a few times. A second PCR of about 7 to 12 cycles used a sample-barcoded 5' primer and a J-beta primer mix. TCRdb independently ran MiXCR on the 5' RACE reads; one entry per CDR3 protein. The data show hundreds of thousands of distinct CDR3 sequences, over 20% seen once. The receptor was derived from a man between 65 and 80 years old in good health. The chain is built from TRBV29-1 and TRBJ2-5; a weak D match, TRBD2 (6 bases). Sequencing used blood. The CDR3 loop reads CSVAGSENLETQYF. DNA of the CDR3: TGCAGCGTAGCCGGGAGTGAGAATCTAGAGACCCAGTACTTC.